This T cell receptor (beta chain) derives from a study of T cells in Graves' hyperthyroidism and ophthalmopathy. Amplified TCR beta CDR3 regions derived from RNA transcripts. TCR CDR3 regions were first amplified by RT-PCR with HTBI primers. TCRdb reanalysed the multiplex PCR reads using MiXCR and keeps one entry per CDR3 protein. The repertoire holds hundreds of thousands of distinct CDR3 sequences, with about 43% as singletons. The germline gives CDR1 SGHVS, CDR2 FNYEAQ. This CDR3 comprises 16 residues. This clonotype was seen once. The target antigen is unknown. An end of the junction does not agree with germline; a read error may underlie this. General observations from the study: The model identified upcoming ophthalmopathy a median 6.5 months ahead of onset.

Patients aged 18 to 65 had newly diagnosed hyperthyroidism of under 2 months' duration. Uncontrolled infection, other autoimmune disease, pregnancy or lactation barred patients from enrollment. This chain links TRBV7-6 with TRBJ1-6; tentative D call: TRBD1 (6 bases). The receptor was isolated from a woman aged 18-29 years with Graves' hyperthyroidism. Sequencing was performed on peripheral blood or thyroid tissue (not recorded which). CDR3 in amino acids: CASSRGDEGPNSHLHF. CDR3 in DNA: TGTGCCAGCAGCAGGGGGGACGAGGGCCCCAATTCACACCTCCACTTT.